These 13 T cell receptor beta chains share one sample of origin, sequenced in a study of cytomegalovirus exposure and HLA in healthy donors. The PCR employed 60 Vbeta primers together with 13 Jbeta primers. The table came from immunoSEQ multiplex PCR; TCRdb's copy has only in-frame clones and leaves some out. Of about 84,000 clones detected, 75% to 90% appear once; the ten largest clones hold less than 2.5%. The sequencing sample was made of PBMCs. These receptors came from a man between 18 and 29 years old in good health and CMV-seronegative.

The chain joins TRBV6-4 to TRBJ1-1; D is uncertain. Germline CDR1 is MRHNA and CDR2 is SNTAGT. The CDR3 length is 13 residues. Trimming pared 2 bases from V and 3 bases from J, leaving 7 bases between. The DNA of the CDR3 is TGTGCCAGCAGTGACCGCCAGGACACTGAAGCTTTCTTT. The encoded protein is CASSDRQDTEAFF.

The chain employs TRBV5-4 and TRBJ1-6; D remains ambiguous. Trimming stripped 5 bases from V and 7 bases from J, with 19 bases between. Germline loops: CDR1 SGHNT, CDR2 YYREEE (reference sequence). The CDR3 extends over 16 amino acids. The CDR3 region has the DNA TGTGCCAGCAGTAATCCGGGAGCCGGCCACAATTCACCCCTCCACTTT. Amino acids: CASSNPGAGHNSPLHF.

The chain recombines TRBV27 with TRBJ2-1; D unclear. Trimming pared 6 bases from V and 4 bases from J, leaving 7 bases between. This CDR3 is built from 12 residues. Germline CDR1 reads MNHEY; CDR2 reads SMNVEV (reference sequence). The DNA for the CDR3 is TGTGCCAGCAGATGGCGGTACAATGAGCAGTTCTTC. This gives the protein CASRWRYNEQFF.

V is TRBV6-5 and J is TRBJ1-1, with a possible D match to TRBD1 (5 bases). CDR1 MNHEY and CDR2 SVGAGI come from the germline V gene. The V gene lost 6 bases and the J gene lost 0 bases, with 14 bases spanning the gap. The CDR3 consists of 15 residues. DNA for the CDR3: TGTGCCAGCAGCGATCCCCAGGGTATGAACACTGAAGCTTTCTTT. Translated, it gives CASSDPQGMNTEAFF.

The CDR3 nucleotides are TGCGCCAGCAGCTCTCCACCGACTAGCGGGAGGGTCAATGAGCAGTTCTTC. It codes for CASSSPPTSGRVNEQFF. The chain carries TRBV5-1 and TRBJ2-1; 14 positions match TRBD2. With V trimmed by 3 bases and J by 6 bases, 8 bases remained unmatched. Germline V gene data show CDR1 as SGHRS and CDR2 as YFSETQ. The CDR3 has 17 amino acids.

The chain couples TRBV7-9 to TRBJ1-5; D gene unclear. The germline V and J ends were trimmed by 0 bases and 6 bases, with 3 bases remaining between them. The CDR3 is made up of 12 amino acids. The germline gives CDR1 SEHNR, CDR2 FQNEAQ (reference sequence). The CDR3 region is CASSLASQPQHF. The CDR3 nucleotides read TGTGCCAGCAGCTTAGCTAGTCAGCCCCAGCATTTT.

The chain couples TRBV28 to TRBJ2-7, with 11 positions matching TRBD2. This CDR3 spans 16 amino acids. The V segment lost 4 bases and the J segment 5 bases; nucleotides outside the gene matches: 10. Germline-derived CDR1 and CDR2 are MDHEN and SYDVKM. This CDR3 reads CASSSTYSGRAHEQYF. CDR3 bases: TGTGCCAGCAGTTCGACCTATAGCGGGAGGGCCCACGAGCAGTACTTC.

CDR3 coding DNA: TGTGCCAGCAGCTTGGGTAGCTACAATGAGCAGTTCTTC. Amino acids: CASSLGSYNEQFF. V gene TRBV5-4 combines with J gene TRBJ2-1; D uncertain. The germline V gene has CDR1 SGHNT and CDR2 YYREEE (reference sequence). The CDR3 loop spans 13 amino acids. V was trimmed by 0 bases and J by 3 bases, leaving 4 bases between them.

This clone has only a few counts. CDR3 amino acids: CASSSGRGFEAFF. The CDR3 DNA reads as TGTGCCAGCAGCTCAGGGCGGGGGTTTGAAGCTTTCTTT. V is TRBV7-2 and J is TRBJ1-1; perhaps TRBD1 as D (5 bases). V lost 4 bases and J 7 bases, leaving 13 bases between the germline ends. The CDR3 is 13 amino acids. Germline V gene sequence: CDR1 SGHTA, CDR2 FQGNSA. The full variable domain, in which reference TRBV7-2 and TRBJ1-1 provide the parts outside the CDR3, is GAGVSQSPSNKVTEKGKDVELRCDPISGHTALYWYRQSLGQGLEFLIYFQGNSAPDKSGLPSDRFSAERTGGSVSTLTIQRTQQEDSAVYLCASSSGRGFEAFFGQGTRLTVV.

V and J are TRBV18 and TRBJ1-1; D ambiguous. The CDR3 totals 13 residues. V was pared by 3 bases and J by 1 base, with 6 bases between. Germline CDR1 KGHSH, CDR2 LQKENI. The CDR3 reads CASSPNKNTEAFF. The DNA of the CDR3 is TGTGCCAGCTCACCTAACAAGAACACTGAAGCTTTCTTT.

The chain recombines TRBV28 with TRBJ2-6, with D possibly TRBD2 on 5 matching bases. V was clipped by 3 bases and J by 4 bases, with 19 bases between them. Germline V gives CDR1 MDHEN, CDR2 SYDVKM. This CDR3 region has 18 residues. Written as DNA, the CDR3 is TGTGCCAGCAGTTTGGAGGCCGTTGGTCTGACCGGGGCCAACGTCCTGACTTTC. It codes for CASSLEAVGLTGANVLTF. Drawing the rest from reference TRBV28 and TRBJ2-6, the complete variable domain is DVKVTQSSRYLVKRTGEKVFLECVQDMDHENMFWYRQDPGLGLRLIYFSYDVKMKEKGDIPEGYSVSREKKERFSLILESASTNQTSMYLCASSLEAVGLTGANVLTFGAGSRLTVL.

This clone has just a few counts. This sequence joins TRBV6-1 and TRBJ2-1, with D maybe TRBD1 (6 bases). From germline, CDR1 is MNHNS and CDR2 SASEGT. This CDR3 has 13 residues. The ends were cut back, 7 bases at V and 9 bases at J, with 16 bases in the middle. The chain's CDR3 is CASTGVGAGEQFF. In DNA, the CDR3 is TGTGCCAGCACCGGGGTGGGGGCTGGTGAGCAGTTCTTC.

The CDR3 DNA is TGTGCCAGCAGCTTATTTGGCAATAACTATGGCTACACCTTC. Its protein product is CASSLFGNNYGYTF. This sequence joins TRBV7-9 and TRBJ1-2; D is unresolved. CDR1 SEHNR and CDR2 FQNEAQ come from the germline V gene (reference sequence). V shed 2 bases and J shed 1 base, with 8 bases lying between them. This CDR3 has 14 residues.